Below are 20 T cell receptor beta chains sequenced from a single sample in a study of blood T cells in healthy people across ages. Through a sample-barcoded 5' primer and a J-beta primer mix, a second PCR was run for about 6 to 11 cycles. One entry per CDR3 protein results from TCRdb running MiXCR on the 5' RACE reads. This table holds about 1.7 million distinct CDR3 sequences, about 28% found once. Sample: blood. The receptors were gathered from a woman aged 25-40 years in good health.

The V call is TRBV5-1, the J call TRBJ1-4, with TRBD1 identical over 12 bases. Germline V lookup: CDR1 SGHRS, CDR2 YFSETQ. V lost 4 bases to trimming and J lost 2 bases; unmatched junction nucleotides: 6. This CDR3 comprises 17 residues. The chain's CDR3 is CASSPGQGALTNEKLFF. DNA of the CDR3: TGCGCCAGCAGCCCGGGACAGGGGGCGCTGACTAATGAAAAACTGTTTTTT.

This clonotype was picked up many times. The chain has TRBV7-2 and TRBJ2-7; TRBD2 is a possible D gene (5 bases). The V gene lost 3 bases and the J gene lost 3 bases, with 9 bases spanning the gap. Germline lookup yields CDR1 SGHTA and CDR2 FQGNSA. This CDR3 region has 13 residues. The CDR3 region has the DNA TGTGCCAGCAGCTTGTCGGGGATCTACGAGCAGTACTTC. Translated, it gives CASSLSGIYEQYF.

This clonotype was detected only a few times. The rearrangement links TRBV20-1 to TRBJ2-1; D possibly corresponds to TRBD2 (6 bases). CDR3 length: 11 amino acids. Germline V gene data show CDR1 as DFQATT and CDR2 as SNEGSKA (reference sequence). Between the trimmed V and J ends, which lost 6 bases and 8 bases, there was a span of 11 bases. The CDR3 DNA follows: TGCAGTGCAAGGAGGGGCGATGAGCAGTTCTTC. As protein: CSARRGDEQFF.

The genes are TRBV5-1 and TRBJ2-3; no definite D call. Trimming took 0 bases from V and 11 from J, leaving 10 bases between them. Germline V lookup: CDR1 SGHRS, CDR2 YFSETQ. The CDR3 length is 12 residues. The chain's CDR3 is CASSLVGSGQYF. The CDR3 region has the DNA TGCGCCAGCAGCTTGGTAGGATCGGGGCAGTATTTT.

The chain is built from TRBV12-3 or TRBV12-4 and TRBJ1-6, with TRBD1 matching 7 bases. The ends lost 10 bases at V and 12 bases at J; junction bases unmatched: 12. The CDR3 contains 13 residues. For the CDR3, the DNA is TGTGCCACCATAGGACAGGACGGTGGACCCCTCCACTTT. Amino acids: CATIGQDGGPLHF.

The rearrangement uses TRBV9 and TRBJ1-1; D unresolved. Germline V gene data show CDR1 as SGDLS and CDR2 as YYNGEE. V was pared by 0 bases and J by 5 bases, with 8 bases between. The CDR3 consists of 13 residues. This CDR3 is CASSVDGRTEAFF. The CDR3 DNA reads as TGTGCCAGCAGCGTAGACGGGCGGACTGAAGCTTTCTTT.

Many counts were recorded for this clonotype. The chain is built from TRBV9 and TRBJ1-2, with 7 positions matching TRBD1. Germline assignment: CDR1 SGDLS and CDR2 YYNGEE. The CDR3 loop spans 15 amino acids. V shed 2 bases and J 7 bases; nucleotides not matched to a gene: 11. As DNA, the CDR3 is TGTGCCAGCAGCGTCGACAGGGCGGTAAGAGGTGGCTACACCTTC. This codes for CASSVDRAVRGGYTF.

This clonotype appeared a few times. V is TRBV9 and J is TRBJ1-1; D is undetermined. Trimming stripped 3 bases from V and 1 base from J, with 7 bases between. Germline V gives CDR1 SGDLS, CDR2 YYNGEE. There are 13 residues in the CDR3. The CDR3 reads CASSAWGNTEAFF. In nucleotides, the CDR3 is TGTGCCAGCAGCGCCTGGGGGAACACTGAAGCTTTCTTT.

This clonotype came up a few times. Here the CDR3 reads CASSLNPAGTSSTDTQYF. In DNA, the CDR3 is TGCGCCAGCAGCCTAAATCCGGCGGGGACTTCTAGCACAGATACGCAGTATTTT. This sequence joins TRBV4-1 and TRBJ2-3; perhaps TRBD2 as D (6 bases). Germline CDR1 reads MGHRA; CDR2 reads YSYEKL. The V end was cut by 4 bases, the J end by 0 bases, with 20 bases between. This CDR3 has 18 amino acids.

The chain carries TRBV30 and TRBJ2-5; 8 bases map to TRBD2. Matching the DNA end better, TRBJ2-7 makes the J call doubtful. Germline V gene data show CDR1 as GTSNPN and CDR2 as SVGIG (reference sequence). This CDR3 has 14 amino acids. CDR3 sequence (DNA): TGTGCCTGGAGTCGGCAGCGGGAGCGTCTCGAGCAGTACTTC. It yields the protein CAWSRQRERLEQYF.

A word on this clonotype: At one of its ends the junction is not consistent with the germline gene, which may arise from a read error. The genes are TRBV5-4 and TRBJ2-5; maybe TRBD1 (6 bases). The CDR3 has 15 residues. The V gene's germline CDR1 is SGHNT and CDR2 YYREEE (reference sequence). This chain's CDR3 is CASSLAGQFQGTQYF. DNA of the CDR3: TGTGCCAGCAGCTTGGCCGGACAGTTCCAAGGGACCCAGTACTTC.

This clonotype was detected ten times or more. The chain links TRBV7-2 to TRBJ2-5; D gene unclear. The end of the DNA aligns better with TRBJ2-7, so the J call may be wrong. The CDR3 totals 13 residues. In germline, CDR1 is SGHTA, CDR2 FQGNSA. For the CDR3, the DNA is TGTGCCAGCAGCTTAGTTGTCTGGGACGAGCAGTACTTC. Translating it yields CASSLVVWDEQYF.

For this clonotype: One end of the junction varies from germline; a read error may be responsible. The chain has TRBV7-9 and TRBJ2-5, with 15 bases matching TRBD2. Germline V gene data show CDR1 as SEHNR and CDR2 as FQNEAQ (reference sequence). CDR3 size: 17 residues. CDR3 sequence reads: CASSPGTSGGTQETRYF. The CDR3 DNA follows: TGTGCCAGCAGCCCCGGGACTAGCGGGGGGACCCAAGAGACCCGGTACTTC.

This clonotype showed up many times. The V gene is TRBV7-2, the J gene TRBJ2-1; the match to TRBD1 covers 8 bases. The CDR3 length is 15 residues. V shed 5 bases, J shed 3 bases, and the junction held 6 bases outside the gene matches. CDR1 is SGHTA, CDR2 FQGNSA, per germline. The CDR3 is CASSLSGQGYNEQFF. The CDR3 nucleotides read TGTGCCAGCAGCCTGTCAGGACAGGGCTACAATGAGCAGTTCTTC.

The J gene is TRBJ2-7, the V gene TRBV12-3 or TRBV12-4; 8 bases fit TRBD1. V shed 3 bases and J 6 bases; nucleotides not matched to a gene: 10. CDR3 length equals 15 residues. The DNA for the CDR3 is TGTGCCAGCAGTTTTGGTTTGGACAGGGTGGGCGAGCAGTACTTC. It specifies CASSFGLDRVGEQYF.

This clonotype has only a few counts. The CDR3 DNA reads TGTGCCATCAGAGGGGGACAGGGCTCCTACAATGAGCAGTTCTTC. Its protein is CAIRGGQGSYNEQFF. The rearrangement links TRBV10-3 to TRBJ2-1, with 9 bases fitting TRBD1. Germline CDR1 and CDR2: ENHRY and SYGVKD. V lost 6 bases to trimming and J lost 0 bases; unmatched junction nucleotides: 3. This CDR3 has 15 amino acids.

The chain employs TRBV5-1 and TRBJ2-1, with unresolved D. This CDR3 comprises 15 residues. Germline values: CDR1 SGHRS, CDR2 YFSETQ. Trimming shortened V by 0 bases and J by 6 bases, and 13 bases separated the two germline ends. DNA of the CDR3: TGCGCCAGCAGCTTGGAGGGCACTCGCCGCAATGAGCAGTTCTTC. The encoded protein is CASSLEGTRRNEQFF.

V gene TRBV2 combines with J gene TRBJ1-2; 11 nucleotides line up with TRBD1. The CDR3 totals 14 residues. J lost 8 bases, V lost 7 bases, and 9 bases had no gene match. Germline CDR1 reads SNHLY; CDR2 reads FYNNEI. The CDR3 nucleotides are TGTGCCAGCAATCGGGACAGGGGGGCCGGGGGCTACACCTTC. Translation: CASNRDRGAGGYTF.

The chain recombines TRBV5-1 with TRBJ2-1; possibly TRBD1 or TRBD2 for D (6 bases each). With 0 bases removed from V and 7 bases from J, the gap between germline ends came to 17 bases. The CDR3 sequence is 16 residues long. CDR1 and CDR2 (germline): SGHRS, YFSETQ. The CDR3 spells CASSLGEVGGQNEQFF. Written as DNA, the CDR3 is TGCGCCAGCAGCTTGGGGGAGGTTGGGGGACAAAATGAGCAGTTCTTC.

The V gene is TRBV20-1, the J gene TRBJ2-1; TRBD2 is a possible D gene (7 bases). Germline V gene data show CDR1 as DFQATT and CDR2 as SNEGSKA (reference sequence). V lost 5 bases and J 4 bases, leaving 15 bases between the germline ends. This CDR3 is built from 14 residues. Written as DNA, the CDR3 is TGCAGTGCTTTGGGGGGGGCCGTGTACAATGAGCAGTTCTTC. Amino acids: CSALGGAVYNEQFF.